These T cell receptor beta chains were read from a single sample in a study of T-cell memory formation after mild COVID-19. A single record per CDR3 protein comes from TCRdb applying MiXCR to the 5' RACE reads. The table includes fewer than 250,000 distinct CDR3 sequences, 8% to 11% detected once. The sample taken for sequencing was PBMCs or a T cell subset sorted from them (not recorded which). The source of these receptors is a man aged 18 to 35 who had mild COVID-19 (a few samples of this study predate the infection). Cell type and time point are not known. Each CDR3 is given with its conserved first and last residue. The order of the fields is V gene, clone size, J gene, CDR3 protein. Clone size is not always given. Where it is, it says once, few, many or a class for expanded clones.

v_call: TRBV18
clone_size: few
j_call: TRBJ1-5
cdr3_aa: CASSLQRNQPQHF

v_call: TRBV3-1
clone_size: few
j_call: TRBJ1-1
cdr3_aa: CASSPRTTGEGTEAFF

v_call: TRBV30
clone_size: few
j_call: TRBJ2-5
cdr3_aa: CAWSVTEETQYF

v_call: TRBV3-1
clone_size: few
j_call: TRBJ1-2
cdr3_aa: CASSDLDHSANYGYTF

v_call: TRBV6-5
clone_size: many
j_call: TRBJ2-2
cdr3_aa: CASIGNTGELFF

v_call: TRBV4-2
clone_size: few
j_call: TRBJ1-6
cdr3_aa: CASSHGQNNSPLHF

v_call: TRBV15
clone_size: -
j_call: TRBJ1-5
cdr3_aa: CATSRDSEGIQPQHF

v_call: TRBV7-8
clone_size: few
j_call: TRBJ2-1
cdr3_aa: CASSSWTGRGEQFF

v_call: TRBV4-3
clone_size: few
j_call: TRBJ2-7
cdr3_aa: CASSQDSGAREQYF

v_call: TRBV6-6
clone_size: -
j_call: TRBJ2-2
cdr3_aa: CASSYSTSAGELFF

v_call: TRBV5-1
clone_size: -
j_call: TRBJ1-2
cdr3_aa: CASSRGTGVNYGYTF

v_call: TRBV6-5
clone_size: few
j_call: TRBJ2-1
cdr3_aa: CATRRGVAYNEQFF

v_call: TRBV18
clone_size: few
j_call: TRBJ1-1
cdr3_aa: CASSPQSASDTEAFF